The rows below give T cell receptor beta chains drawn from one sample of a study of blood T cells in healthy people across ages. TCRdb re-derived calls from the 5' RACE reads in MiXCR, one entry per CDR3 protein. The data contain some 710,000 distinct CDR3 sequences, about 20% of them singletons. Sequenced: blood. The origin of the receptors is a man between 70 and 80 years old in good health. The CDR3 runs from the conserved cysteine through the conserved F or W.

v_gene	j_gene	CDR3aa
TRBV19	TRBJ2-1	CASSTSPRRSYNEQFF
TRBV6-1	TRBJ2-3	CASSDRGYKDTQYF
TRBV29-1	TRBJ2-1	CSVDLRQGGYYNEQFF
TRBV20-1	TRBJ2-5	CSAPGRFQETQYF
TRBV28	TRBJ2-1	CASSLSVGLVYNEQFF
TRBV6-2/TRBV6-3	TRBJ2-3	CASLNFGLDTQYF
TRBV5-1	TRBJ2-7	CSSSLDHEQYF
TRBV7-3	TRBJ2-1	CASSTGTLGEQFF
TRBV28	TRBJ2-7	CASSFGGTYNEQYF
TRBV27	.	CASSFYGPSGQGIYEQYF